A single count supports the clone carrying this T cell receptor beta chain. The data belong to a study of blood T cell repertoires in COVID-19. The germline V gene has CDR1 SGHVS and CDR2 FQNEAQ. The junction had 7 bases not matched to a gene; V was cut back by 5 bases and J by 4 bases. This CDR3 spans 16 amino acids. The authors' processing: Estimates of nucleated cell counts were drawn from the amplification of reference gene primers. The repertoire was sequenced with immunoSEQ multiplex PCR; TCRdb's copy has only in-frame clones and lacks some. Clonal size and the V and J genes are those of that table, whereas D and trimming came from the DNA. Of 300,000 to 400,000 clones listed, more than 70% are singletons.

Sequenced: PBMCs or T cells enriched from blood (not recorded which). The J gene is TRBJ1-4, the V gene TRBV7-8; 10 positions match TRBD1. This TCR was recovered from a woman aged 18-29 years who had recovered from COVID-19. CDR3 sequence (DNA): TGTGCCAGCAGCACAGACAGGGGGCGCAGTAATGAAAAACTGTTTTTT. This translates into CASSTDRGRSNEKLFF.